The rows below give T cell receptor beta chains drawn from one sample of a study of identical twins. From the 5' RACE reads, TCRdb called clonotypes with MiXCR, one entry per CDR3 protein. The table lists 200,000 to 250,000 distinct CDR3 sequences, around 15% of them singletons. The material sequenced was memory (CD45RO+) T cells sorted from blood. The receptors derive from a woman aged 18-29 years in good health. The CDR3 runs from the conserved cysteine through the conserved F or W. A D gene is named only where the DNA matches it firmly. Where a row states a size, it is once, few, many or the class of an expanded clone; other rows omit it.

j_call: TRBJ2-1
clone_size: .
v_call: TRBV5-1
d_call: TRBD2
cdr3_nt: TGCGCCAGCAGCCAGGGACTAGCCGCCTACAATGAGCAGTTCTTC
cdr3_aa: CASSQGLAAYNEQFF

j_call: TRBJ2-7
clone_size: .
v_call: TRBV20-1
d_call: .
cdr3_nt: TGCAGTGCTAGTCTCGCGGGGTCCTCCTACGAGCAGTACTTC
cdr3_aa: CSASLAGSSYEQYF

j_call: TRBJ2-7
clone_size: .
v_call: TRBV12-3/TRBV12-4
d_call: TRBD1
cdr3_nt: TGTGCCAGCAGTACAGGGGACAGGGGGACCTACGAGCAGTACTTC
cdr3_aa: CASSTGDRGTYEQYF

j_call: TRBJ2-3
clone_size: many
v_call: TRBV3-1
d_call: TRBD2
cdr3_nt: TGTGCCAGCAGCGGTTCGATCGGGGGGGCGCAGGATACGCAGTATTTT
cdr3_aa: CASSGSIGGAQDTQYF

j_call: TRBJ2-1
clone_size: .
v_call: TRBV5-1
d_call: TRBD1
cdr3_nt: TGCGCCAGCACCTTAGGACAGGGTTCCAATGAGCAGTTCTTC
cdr3_aa: CASTLGQGSNEQFF

j_call: TRBJ2-3
clone_size: .
v_call: TRBV2
d_call: TRBD1
cdr3_nt: TGTGCCAGCAGAGACAGGGCGAGGGCAGATACGCAGTATTTT
cdr3_aa: CASRDRARADTQYF

j_call: TRBJ1-1
clone_size: .
v_call: TRBV20-1
d_call: .
cdr3_nt: TGCAGTGCTAGACCGAGCAGGGCAAGGAACACTGAAGCTTTCTTT
cdr3_aa: CSARPSRARNTEAFF

j_call: TRBJ2-1
clone_size: .
v_call: TRBV11-2
d_call: TRBD2
cdr3_nt: TGTGCCAGCAGCTTTAATCTATGGACTAGCGGCCACAATGAGCAGTTCTTC
cdr3_aa: CASSFNLWTSGHNEQFF

j_call: TRBJ2-7
clone_size: few
v_call: TRBV5-5
d_call: TRBD1
cdr3_nt: TGTGCCAGCAGCTTAACGGGACAGGCTTCCTACGAGCAGTACTTC
cdr3_aa: CASSLTGQASYEQYF

j_call: TRBJ2-7
clone_size: many
v_call: TRBV14
d_call: TRBD1
cdr3_nt: TGTGCCAGCAGATTGACAGGGGGCTACGACGAGCAGTACTTC
cdr3_aa: CASRLTGGYDEQYF

j_call: TRBJ2-1
clone_size: few
v_call: TRBV11-1
d_call: .
cdr3_nt: TGTGCCAGCAGCTCTACAACGCCCAAAGCCGGGACACAGTTTTACAATGAGCAGTTCTTC
cdr3_aa: CASSSTTPKAGTQFYNEQFF

j_call: TRBJ2-1
clone_size: many
v_call: TRBV27
d_call: TRBD2
cdr3_nt: TGTGCCAGCAGTTCCGGACTAGCGGGAAGTCATGAGCAGTTCTTC
cdr3_aa: CASSSGLAGSHEQFF

j_call: TRBJ2-3
clone_size: .
v_call: TRBV11-3
d_call: TRBD2
cdr3_nt: TGTGCCAGCAGCTTATCTAGCGGGAGTGGGGCAGATACGCAGTATTTT
cdr3_aa: CASSLSSGSGADTQYF

j_call: TRBJ1-3
clone_size: .
v_call: TRBV6-5
d_call: .
cdr3_nt: TGTGCCAGCAGTTACCAGGGCTCTGGAAACACCATATATTTT
cdr3_aa: CASSYQGSGNTIYF

j_call: TRBJ2-7
clone_size: few
v_call: TRBV3-1
d_call: TRBD1
cdr3_nt: TGTGCCAGCCGAAAACAGGGGGCTGGGGGATCCTACGAGCAGTACTTC
cdr3_aa: CASRKQGAGGSYEQYF

j_call: TRBJ2-7
clone_size: .
v_call: TRBV20-1
d_call: TRBD1
cdr3_nt: TGCAGTGCTCGGACAGGGGGCCCCTACGAGCAGTACTTC
cdr3_aa: CSARTGGPYEQYF